This T cell receptor (beta chain) was sequenced in a study of OX40 agonist ivuxolimab in advanced cancers. Turning to the study itself: Patients were given ivuxolimab, an antibody that agonizes OX40 (CD134). Males comprised 82.7% of the group, whose mean age was around 62 years (range roughly 20 to 90). The patients received ivuxolimab by intravenous route every 2 weeks at 0.01 to 10 mg/kg. Anti-PD-1, anti-PD-L1 or anti-CTLA-4 therapy given earlier was allowed, and approximately 40% had some.

This CDR3 contains 12 residues. Germline V lookup: CDR1 ENHRY, CDR2 SYGVKD. With 3 bases removed from V and 11 bases from J, the gap between germline ends came to 10 bases. Method: immunoSEQ multiplex PCR; TCRdb's copy keeps in-frame clones and lacks some. The sample yields just under 65,000 clones, just under 85% seen once. The source of this sequence is an adult with an advanced solid tumor such as melanoma, head and neck, liver or kidney cancer. The gene calls are TRBV10-3 and TRBJ2-2, with D perhaps TRBD1 (6 bases). This sample comprised CD4+ or CD8+ T cells sorted from blood, obtained in a trial of the OX40 agonist ivuxolimab. CDR3: CAISDTGRELFF. The CDR3 region has the DNA TGTGCCATCAGTGACACAGGGAGAGAGCTGTTTTTT.